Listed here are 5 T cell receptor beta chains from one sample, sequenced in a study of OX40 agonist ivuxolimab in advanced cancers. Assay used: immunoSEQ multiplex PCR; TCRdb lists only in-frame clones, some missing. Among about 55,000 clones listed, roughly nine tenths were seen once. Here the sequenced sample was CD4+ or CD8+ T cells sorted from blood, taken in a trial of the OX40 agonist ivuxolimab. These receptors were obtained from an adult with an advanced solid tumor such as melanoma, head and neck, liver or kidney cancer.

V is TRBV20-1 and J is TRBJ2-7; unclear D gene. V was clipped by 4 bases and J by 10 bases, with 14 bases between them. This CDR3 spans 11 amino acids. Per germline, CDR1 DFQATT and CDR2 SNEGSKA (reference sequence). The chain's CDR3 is CSAMELLEQYF. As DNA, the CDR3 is TGCAGTGCTATGGAATTACTTGAACAGTACTTC.

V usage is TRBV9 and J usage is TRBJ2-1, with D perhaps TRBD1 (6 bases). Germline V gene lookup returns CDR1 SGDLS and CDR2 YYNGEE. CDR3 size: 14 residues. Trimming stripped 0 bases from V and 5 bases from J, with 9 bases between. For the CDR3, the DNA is TGTGCCAGCAGCGTAGGTCAGGGGCACAATGAGCAGTTCTTC. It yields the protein CASSVGQGHNEQFF.

This CDR3 is CASRRTGMGFDQPQHF. The DNA for the CDR3 is TGTGCCAGTAGAAGGACAGGGATGGGATTCGATCAGCCCCAGCATTTT. The chain carries TRBV19 and TRBJ1-5; TRBD1 agrees at 8 bases. The V segment lost 6 bases and the J segment 5 bases; nucleotides outside the gene matches: 12. Germline V gives CDR1 LNHDA, CDR2 SQIVND (reference sequence). The length of the CDR3 is 16 residues.

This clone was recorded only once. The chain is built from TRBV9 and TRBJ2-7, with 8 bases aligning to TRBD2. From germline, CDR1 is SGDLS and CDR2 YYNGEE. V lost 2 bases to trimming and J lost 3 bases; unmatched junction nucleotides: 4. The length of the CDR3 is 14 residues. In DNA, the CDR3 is TGTGCCAGCAGCGTCTCGGGAGGGAGCTACGAGCAGTACTTC. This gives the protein CASSVSGGSYEQYF. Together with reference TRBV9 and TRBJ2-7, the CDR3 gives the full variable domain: DSGVTQTPKHLITATGQRVTLRCSPRSGDLSVYWYQQSLDQGLQFLIQYYNGEERAKGNILERFSAQQFPDLHSELNLSSLELGDSALYFCASSVSGGSYEQYFGPGTRLTVT.

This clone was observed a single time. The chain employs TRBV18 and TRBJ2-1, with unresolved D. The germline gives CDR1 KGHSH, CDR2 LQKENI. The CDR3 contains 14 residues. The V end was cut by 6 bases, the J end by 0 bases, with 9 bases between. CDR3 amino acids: CASSPQPSYNEQFF. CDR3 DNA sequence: TGTGCCAGCTCCCCCCAACCCTCCTACAATGAGCAGTTCTTC.